The 28 T cell receptor beta chains below come from one sample, sequenced in a study of cytomegalovirus exposure and HLA in healthy donors. 60 Vbeta and 13 Jbeta primers were used in PCR. The table came from immunoSEQ multiplex PCR; TCRdb's copy has only in-frame clones and leaves some out. Of roughly 160,000 clones in the sample, about 65% were seen once. Material: PBMCs. The receptors stem from a woman in her 30s in good health and CMV-seronegative.

The CDR3 reads CASSASPGLSLSYNEQFF. CDR3 in DNA: TGTGCCAGCAGTGCATCCCCAGGACTCTCCCTCTCCTACAATGAGCAGTTCTTC. The V gene is TRBV25-1, the J gene TRBJ2-1; D perhaps matches TRBD2 (5 bases). Germline values: CDR1 MGHDK, CDR2 SYGVNS. The CDR3 runs to 18 residues. Trimming cost V 4 bases and J 0 bases, with 19 bases left between them.

The J gene is TRBJ2-5, the V gene TRBV5-4, with TRBD2 matching over 7 bases. The end of the DNA is better explained by TRBJ2-7, so the J call may be wrong. The CDR3 covers 16 residues. Per the germline V gene, CDR1 is SGHNT and CDR2 is YYREEE (reference sequence). CDR3 loop: CASSNPTSPSSYEQYF. The CDR3 region has the DNA TGTGCCAGCAGCAACCCGACTAGCCCGAGCTCCTACGAGCAGTACTTC.

The chain employs TRBV7-2 and TRBJ2-1; D is uncertain. With 4 bases removed from V and 0 bases from J, the gap between germline ends came to 16 bases. The CDR3 is made up of 17 amino acids. The germline V gene encodes CDR1 SGHTA and CDR2 FQGNSA. The DNA of the CDR3 is TGTGCCAGCAGCTCCACCCAGATAAGTGACTCCTACAATGAGCAGTTCTTC. This sequence encodes CASSSTQISDSYNEQFF.

The chain links TRBV6-1 to TRBJ1-1; D is undetermined. The V gene's germline CDR1 is MNHNS and CDR2 SASEGT. Trimming stripped 6 bases from V and 0 bases from J, with 8 bases between. The CDR3 has 13 amino acids. CDR3 amino acids: CASRNYMNTEAFF. CDR3 nucleotide sequence: TGTGCCAGCAGGAATTACATGAACACTGAAGCTTTCTTT.

The rearrangement links TRBV19 to TRBJ2-5; 8 nucleotides agree with TRBD1. The J call is uncertain, as TRBJ2-7 better fits the DNA end. The CDR3 runs to 13 residues. Germline V CDR1 and CDR2: LNHDA, SQIVND (reference sequence). The CDR3 DNA sequence: TGTGCCAGTAGTATCCAGGGGGCCTCCGAGCAGTACTTC. It encodes CASSIQGASEQYF.

This sequence joins TRBV19 and TRBJ1-5; 8 nucleotides align to TRBD1. Germline trimming cut 4 bases from V and 0 bases from J; bases unmatched to any gene: 8. The CDR3 totals 17 residues. Germline CDR1 reads LNHDA; CDR2 reads SQIVND (reference sequence). The CDR3 nucleotides are TGTGCCAGTAGTAGGACAGGGTTGGGGAATAGCAATCAGCCCCAGCATTTT. This codes for CASSRTGLGNSNQPQHF.

The genes are TRBV9 and TRBJ2-7; weak D call: TRBD1 (6 bases). The V gene's germline CDR1 is SGDLS and CDR2 YYNGEE. Deletions cut 3 bases from V and 5 bases from J, with 15 bases between. The CDR3 contains 14 residues. The CDR3 is CASSAEGESDEQYF. DNA for the CDR3: TGTGCCAGCAGCGCCGAGGGGGAGAGCGACGAGCAGTACTTC.

The V call is TRBV5-1, the J call TRBJ2-7; D may be TRBD1 (6 bases). Germline assignment: CDR1 SGHRS and CDR2 YFSETQ. Trimming removed 0 bases from V and 0 bases from J, with 10 bases in between. This CDR3 has 15 amino acids. The CDR3 nucleotides read TGCGCCAGCAGCTTGGGGGACATCCTCTCCTACGAGCAGTACTTC. Protein product: CASSLGDILSYEQYF.

The gene calls are TRBV10-3 and TRBJ2-7; 8 bases match TRBD1. V trimming: 10 bases; J trimming: 3 bases; junction bases outside the gene matches: 8. The CDR3 length is 13 residues. The germline V gene encodes CDR1 ENHRY and CDR2 SYGVKD. The CDR3 sequence is CATSGGRDYEQYF. The CDR3 DNA is TGTGCCACCTCAGGGGGCAGAGACTACGAGCAGTACTTC.

This chain uses TRBV11-3 with TRBJ2-7; D not certain. V gave up 2 bases and J gave up 5 bases, with 10 bases separating them. This CDR3 comprises 13 residues. CDR1 and CDR2 (germline): SGHNT, YENEEA. The CDR3 bases are TGTGCCAGCAGCTTAATTTTGGGCGACGAGCAGTACTTC. Translation gives CASSLILGDEQYF. Together with reference TRBV11-3 and TRBJ2-7, the CDR3 gives the full variable domain: EAGVVQSPRYKIIEKKQPVAFWCNPISGHNTLYWYLQNLGQGPELLIRYENEEAVDDSQLPKDRFSAERLKGVDSTLKIQPAELGDSAVYLCASSLILGDEQYFGPGTRLTVT.

For this clone: A junction end diverges from the germline sequence, so it may reflect a read error. The chain couples TRBV28 to TRBJ1-2; D not certain. From germline, CDR1 is MDHEN and CDR2 SYDVKM. The CDR3 has 14 amino acids. The CDR3 spells CASILSTLLGGYTF. CDR3 nucleotides: TGTGCCAGCATTTTATCGACACTTTTGGGCGGCTACACCTTC.

V and J are TRBV4-3 and TRBJ1-1; no clear D gene. V was pared by 0 bases and J by 1 base, with 9 bases between. Germline CDR1 LGHNA, CDR2 YSLEER. The CDR3 runs 15 residues. The CDR3 reads CASSQDRQRNTEAFF. The CDR3 nucleotides read TGCGCCAGCAGCCAAGACAGACAAAGGAACACTGAAGCTTTCTTT.

CDR3 coding DNA: TGCGCCAGCAGCTTGAATTCGGCGGGAGCCCATGAGCAGTTCTTC. It is translated as CASSLNSAGAHEQFF. The V gene is TRBV5-1, the J gene TRBJ2-1; 7 nucleotides agree with TRBD2. Germline V gives CDR1 SGHRS, CDR2 YFSETQ. V dropped 1 base and J dropped 8; count of bases not matched to a gene: 9. The CDR3 spans 15 residues.

The chain has TRBV13 and TRBJ2-7, with 7 bases fitting TRBD2. Trimming removed 2 bases from V and 4 bases from J; junction bases left unmatched: 5. This CDR3 has 14 residues. The germline CDR1 and CDR2 sequences are PRHDT and FYEKMQ (reference sequence). CDR3 nucleotide sequence: TGTGCCAGCAGCTTAAGGCTAGCGGTTTACGAGCAGTACTTC. Translating gives CASSLRLAVYEQYF.

The genes are TRBV11-2 and TRBJ2-1; D possibly corresponds to TRBD2 (6 bases). The CDR3 runs to 14 residues. V shed 4 bases and J shed 5 bases, with 12 bases lying between them. Germline V gene lookup returns CDR1 SGHAT and CDR2 FQNNGV. CDR3 in DNA: TGTGCCAGCAGCTCCGGAGGGCAGCACAATGAGCAGTTCTTC. Amino acid sequence: CASSSGGQHNEQFF.

Only one count was recorded for this clone. This chain joins TRBV21-1 and TRBJ2-3; the tabulated D call, TRBD1, remains unverified against the DNA. TRBV21-1 is assigned pseudogene status. The CDR3 loop spans 10 amino acids. CDR3 sequence: CASSPNTQYF. CDR3 nucleotides: TGTGCCAGCAGCCCAAATACGCAGTATTTT.

V is TRBV5-6 and J is TRBJ2-2; 9 positions agree with TRBD2. After removal of 2 bases from V and 4 bases from J, the junction contained 6 bases not matched to a gene. Per the germline V gene, CDR1 is SGHDT and CDR2 is YYEEEE. The CDR3 spans 16 residues. This chain's CDR3 is CASSFSGSALTGELFF. Here the CDR3 DNA reads TGTGCCAGCAGCTTTAGCGGGAGCGCTCTCACCGGGGAGCTGTTTTTT.

V usage is TRBV6-5 and J usage is TRBJ2-7, with D perhaps matching TRBD1 (5 bases). V lost 6 bases, J lost 6 bases, and 12 bases lay in between. This CDR3 has 12 residues. CDR1 and CDR2 from the germline V gene are MNHEY and SVGAGI. The CDR3 loop is CASRESTGEQYF. The DNA of the CDR3 is TGTGCCAGCAGAGAAAGCACAGGCGAGCAGTACTTC.

This rearrangement joins TRBV14 to TRBJ1-1, with TRBD1 as a possible D gene (6 bases). V was pared by 4 bases and J by 4 bases, with 16 bases between. Germline lookup yields CDR1 SGHDN and CDR2 FVKESK. This CDR3 comprises 15 residues. Written as DNA, the CDR3 is TGTGCCAGCAGCCGAGCTGGGGGCCTGACCACTGAAGCTTTCTTT. Its translation is CASSRAGGLTTEAFF.

This clone was seen a few times. The rearrangement joins TRBV5-4 to TRBJ2-3, with D possibly being TRBD2 (5 bases). V lost 6 bases and J 0 bases, leaving 14 bases between the germline ends. This CDR3 is 15 amino acids long. Germline V CDR1 and CDR2: SGHNT, YYREEE (reference sequence). The CDR3 reads CASTSSSASTDTQYF. The DNA for the CDR3 is TGTGCCAGCACTTCGAGTAGCGCTAGCACAGATACGCAGTATTTT.

The V call is TRBV14, the J call TRBJ1-1, with D perhaps matching TRBD1 (5 bases). CDR1 is SGHDN, CDR2 FVKESK, per germline. The CDR3 is 14 residues long. The germline V and J ends were trimmed by 2 bases and 3 bases, with 10 bases remaining between them. The CDR3 DNA reads TGTGCCAGCAGCCAACATCCGGGGGACACTGAAGCTTTCTTT. This codes for CASSQHPGDTEAFF.

The rearrangement uses TRBV7-9 and TRBJ2-3, with 10 nucleotides matching TRBD2. This CDR3 contains 19 residues. Germline-derived CDR1 and CDR2 are SEHNR and FQNEAQ (reference sequence). Unmatched junction bases numbered 14, after V lost 4 bases and J lost 1 base. CDR3 coding DNA: TGTGCCAGCAGCTCGTGGAAAGACAGTACTAGCGGGGGCACAGATACGCAGTATTTT. Its translation: CASSSWKDSTSGGTDTQYF.

The chain has TRBV10-2 and TRBJ2-2; 8 bases align to TRBD1. V lost 5 bases, J lost 9 bases, and 8 bases stayed unmatched. The CDR3 is 14 amino acids. Germline V gene sequence: CDR1 WSHSY, CDR2 SAAADI. CDR3 protein: CASSIQGGIRELFF. The DNA of the CDR3 is TGCGCCAGCAGTATACAGGGGGGAATTCGGGAGCTGTTTTTT.

The rearrangement links TRBV7-6 to TRBJ2-2; TRBD2 matches at 9 bases. Germline V lookup: CDR1 SGHVS, CDR2 FNYEAQ. There are 17 residues in the CDR3. The trim removed 3 bases at V and 6 bases at J, leaving 11 bases unmatched. Here the CDR3 reads CASSLGSGGRDPGELFF. CDR3 sequence (DNA): TGTGCCAGCAGCTTGGGGAGCGGGGGGCGCGATCCCGGGGAGCTGTTTTTT.

The table lists this clone with a few counts. The CDR3 sequence: CASRGWGDSYEQYF. As DNA, the CDR3 is TGTGCCAGCAGGGGTTGGGGCGACTCCTACGAGCAGTACTTC. V gene TRBV27 combines with J gene TRBJ2-7; possible D gene TRBD1, 5 bases. The germline V and J ends were trimmed by 6 bases and 0 bases, with 12 bases remaining between them. Germline V gene sequence: CDR1 MNHEY, CDR2 SMNVEV (reference sequence). The CDR3 loop spans 14 amino acids.

Here the CDR3 DNA reads TGTGCCAGTACCCCTTACTCGTATGACTCCCTAGGCAACTATGGCTACACCTTC. Protein: CASTPYSYDSLGNYGYTF. The chain carries TRBV19 and TRBJ1-2; D unclear. The germline V gene has CDR1 LNHDA and CDR2 SQIVND (reference sequence). This CDR3 comprises 18 residues. Trimming cost V 7 bases and J 2 bases, with 26 bases left between them.

The chain joins TRBV5-6 to TRBJ1-2, with D possibly being TRBD1 (5 bases). The CDR3 spans 16 residues. Germline CDR1 and CDR2: SGHDT and YYEEEE. V shed 1 base and J shed 8 bases, with 21 bases lying between them. In DNA form, the CDR3 reads TGTGCCAGCAGCTTGTGGGGTCAGGGTTCACTGTACGGCTACACCTTC. It specifies CASSLWGQGSLYGYTF.

The table lists this clone with a count of one. The chain carries TRBV10-3 and TRBJ1-2; TRBD1 agrees at 11 bases. This CDR3 has 15 amino acids. Losses at the gene ends were 2 bases for V and 4 bases for J; bases not matched to a gene: 3. Germline-derived CDR1 and CDR2 are ENHRY and SYGVKD. CDR3 residues: CAISEPGQGAYGYTF. The CDR3 DNA follows: TGTGCCATCAGTGAGCCTGGACAGGGGGCCTATGGCTACACCTTC.